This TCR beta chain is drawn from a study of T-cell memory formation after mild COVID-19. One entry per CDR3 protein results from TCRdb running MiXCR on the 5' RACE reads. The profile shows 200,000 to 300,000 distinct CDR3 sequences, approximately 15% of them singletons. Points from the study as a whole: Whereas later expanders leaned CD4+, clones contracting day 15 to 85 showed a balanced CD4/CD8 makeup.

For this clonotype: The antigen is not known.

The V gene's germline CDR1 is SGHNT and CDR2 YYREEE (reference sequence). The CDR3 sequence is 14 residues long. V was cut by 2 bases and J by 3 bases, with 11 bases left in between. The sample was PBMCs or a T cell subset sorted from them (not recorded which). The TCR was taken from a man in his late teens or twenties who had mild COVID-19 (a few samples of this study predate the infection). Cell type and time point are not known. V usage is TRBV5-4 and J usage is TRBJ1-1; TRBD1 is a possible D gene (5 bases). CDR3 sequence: CASSFPLGDTEAFF. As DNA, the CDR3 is TGTGCCAGCAGCTTCCCTCTAGGGGACACTGAAGCTTTCTTT.